This T cell receptor (beta chain) was captured by sequencing in a study of T cell changes during pregnancy in multiple sclerosis. Measured with immunoSEQ multiplex PCR; TCRdb has only the in-frame clones, and not every one. This sample yields some 21,000 clones, of which roughly 90% are seen a single time; roughly 5% belongs to the top ten. The CDR3 runs 15 residues. CDR1 is MRHNA, CDR2 SNTAGT, per germline. Trimming removed 6 bases from V and 3 bases from J; junction bases left unmatched: 5. The chain carries TRBV6-4 and TRBJ2-3; the match to TRBD2 covers 11 bases. The sample consisted of CD8+ T cells from peripheral blood mononuclear cells, taken in the second trimester of pregnancy. The origin of this receptor is a female donor in good health, enrolled as a control in a pregnancy study. DNA of the CDR3: TGTGCCAGCAGCCGATCTAGCGGGAGGACAGATACGCAGTATTTT. Translated, it gives CASSRSSGRTDTQYF.